One and the same sample provided the 3 T cell receptor beta chains below, sequenced in a study of identical twins. TCRdb re-derived calls from the 5' RACE reads in MiXCR, one entry per CDR3 protein. Here the sample spans about 300,000 distinct CDR3 sequences, 9% to 15% being singletons. These same records also appear under a second study, on yellow fever vaccine responses in identical twins.

The sample consisted of CD8+ T cells sorted from blood. Source of these receptors: a woman under 30 in good health.

This clonotype was counted between two and nine times. The chain uses TRBV10-3 and TRBJ2-1; D uncertain. The V and J ends lost 3 bases and 8 bases respectively, with 14 bases between them. The CDR3 loop spans 14 amino acids. Germline CDR1 reads ENHRY; CDR2 reads SYGVKD. The CDR3 loop is CAISDASFGYEQFF. The CDR3 nucleotides are TGTGCCATCAGTGATGCTAGTTTTGGCTATGAGCAGTTCTTC.

This clonotype was detected many times. The chain employs TRBV28 and TRBJ2-3; no firm D call. Trimming took 4 bases from V and 3 from J, leaving 14 bases between them. Looked up from germline, CDR1 is MDHEN and CDR2 is SYDVKM. The CDR3 length is 15 residues. The chain's CDR3 is CASSSLEYQTDTQYF. As DNA, the CDR3 is TGTGCCAGCAGTTCGCTGGAGTATCAAACAGATACGCAGTATTTT.

The chain recombines TRBV11-2 with TRBJ2-2; D may be TRBD1 (5 bases). The CDR3 loop spans 16 amino acids. Trimming left V 2 bases short and J 2 bases short, with 12 bases between. In germline, CDR1 is SGHAT, CDR2 FQNNGV. As DNA, the CDR3 is TGTGCCAGCAGCTTATTCAGGGTGATCAACACCGGGGAGCTGTTTTTT. Translating it yields CASSLFRVINTGELFF.